The sequence of this T cell receptor (beta chain) was determined in a study of cytomegalovirus exposure and HLA in healthy donors. Study-level information: Counted in an early data release were 75 million to 85 million unique TCRs from HLA-typed donors. Study-level results: The study labeled 164 TCR beta chains cytomegalovirus-associated. Previous analysis showed most TCR beta V segments were productive about 87% or about 30% of the time.

CDR1 and CDR2 from the germline V gene are SGHNT and YYREEE (reference sequence). The CDR3 contains 16 residues. The V segment lost 2 bases and the J segment 1 base; nucleotides outside the gene matches: 6. Notes on this clone: The antigen is unknown.

It was with 60 Vbeta and 13 Jbeta primers that the PCR ran. Profiling relied on immunoSEQ multiplex PCR, and the TCRdb table lists in-frame clones only, not all of them. The sample yields 100,000 or so clones, about three quarters seen once. The origin of this receptor is a male donor in good health and CMV-seronegative. The J gene is TRBJ2-5, the V gene TRBV5-4; 9 nucleotides line up with TRBD1. The material sequenced was PBMCs. Here the CDR3 DNA reads TGTGCCAGCAGCTTAGGACAGGGGAAGGGCCAAGAGACCCAGTACTTC. It specifies CASSLGQGKGQETQYF.